The 5 T cell receptor beta chains in this list originate from one sample, sequenced in a study of cytomegalovirus exposure and HLA in healthy donors (dated by TCRdb to about 2017). The library relied on the immunoSEQ multiplex PCR assay. Not all clones reach the TCRdb copy of this immuneACCESS table, which keeps in-frame sequences only. Checked studies attribute under half of the gap to unresolved V genes and leave the rest unexplained. Counted in this sample were about 360,000 clones; around 86% of them appeared once. The ten top clones hold roughly 0.82% of the sample. The sequenced sample was PBMCs. These receptors came from a woman younger than 35 in good health and CMV-seronegative.

As concerns this clone: It is likely a read error, because the conserved phenylalanine at the end of the CDR3 is missing. The limits of the CDR3 on the DNA are not certain, so only TCRdb's listed CDR3 is given. The chain couples TRBV6-5 to TRBJ2-7; TRBD1 was called by the table and not checked on the DNA. The CDR3 comprises 11 residues, both ends counted. Germline CDR1 reads MNHEY; CDR2 reads SVGAGI. CDR3 protein: CASSSGTGFYL.

The rearrangement joins TRBV6-6 to TRBJ1-2; no clear D. CDR1 is MNHNY and CDR2 is SVGAGI in the germline V gene (reference sequence). The CDR3 extends over 16 amino acids. V gave up 4 bases and J gave up 7 bases, with 22 bases separating them. CDR3 coding DNA: TGTGCCAGCAGTTTCCCTTACCTGACCCTAGAGGGTGGCTACACCTTC. This translates into CASSFPYLTLEGGYTF.

The V call is TRBV27, the J call TRBJ1-5; a weak D match, TRBD1 (5 bases). Germline lookup yields CDR1 MNHEY and CDR2 SMNVEV (reference sequence). The CDR3 has 15 amino acids. The V end lost 6 bases, the J end lost 3 bases, and 15 bases lay between the germline ends. This CDR3 reads CASSYWGRDNQPQHF. The CDR3 region has the DNA TGTGCCAGCAGCTATTGGGGGAGGGACAATCAGCCCCAGCATTTT.

For this clone: At the DNA level, this CDR3 is encoded by other sequences in the same sample as well. V gene TRBV5-1 combines with J gene TRBJ2-1, with 9 bases lining up with TRBD1. V shed 4 bases and J 0 bases; nucleotides not matched to a gene: 2. The CDR3 loop spans 15 amino acids. Germline V gene data show CDR1 as SGHRS and CDR2 as YFSETQ. The CDR3 region has the DNA TGCGCCAGCAGCCCGGGACAGGGCTCCTACAATGAGCAGTTCTTC. Amino acids: CASSPGQGSYNEQFF.

This chain links TRBV10-1 with TRBJ2-1; 11 bases map to TRBD2. The ends lost 5 bases at V and 6 bases at J; junction bases unmatched: 6. The CDR3 has 15 residues. Germline lookup yields CDR1 WNHNN and CDR2 SYGVQD (reference sequence). The CDR3 spells CASSPGTSGSNEQFF. CDR3 coding DNA: TGCGCCAGCAGTCCCGGGACTAGCGGCTCCAATGAGCAGTTCTTC.